The clone carrying this T cell receptor (beta chain) was seen more than once but under ten times. Its antigen is still unknown. HTBI primers from iRepertoire and Arm-PCR of CDR3 regions yielded the TCR beta libraries. TCRdb reprocessed the multiplex PCR reads with MiXCR, giving one entry per CDR3 protein. The table records approximately 690,000 distinct CDR3 sequences, approximately 31% of them present only once. The data originate from a study of regulatory T cells in long-lasting Graves disease. Looking at the study overall: Persistent cases took antithyroid drugs over 5 years and stayed TSH receptor antibody positive.

The CDR3 is 16 amino acids. Trimming left V 4 bases short and J 7 bases short, with 21 bases between. Germline-derived CDR1 and CDR2 are SGHRS and YFSETQ. This sample's time point: persistent/refractory GD, antithyroid drugs over 5 years with positive TRAb. PBMC-extracted RNA yielded the TCR library. Whole-study findings and limits: Persistent disease was associated with favored TRBV28 usage and with favored use of TRBJ1-2 and TRBJ2-5.

The source is a female donor with Graves disease. The sample here was peripheral blood mononuclear cells (PBMCs), taken when the disease was refractory, from a patient treated with antithyroid drugs. The chain has TRBV5-1 and TRBJ2-1; D is possibly TRBD2 (5 bases). The CDR3 here is CASSPGRTASGNEQFF. CDR3 coding DNA: TGCGCCAGCAGCCCCGGCCGGACTGCCAGTGGTAATGAGCAGTTCTTC.